This T cell receptor beta chain emerged from a study of Tregs in tolerant kidney transplant recipients. This table comes from immunoSEQ multiplex PCR, and its TCRdb copy is limited to in-frame clones, with some not included. In all, the sample yields more than 45,000 clones. The source is a human donor who received a combined kidney and bone marrow transplant. Here the sequenced sample was CD4+ T cells from blood, taken before the transplant.

CDR3 bases read: TGTGCCAGCAGCTCCCCGACAGGCCCCTATAGCAATCAGCCC. Translation gives CASSSPTGPYSNQP. The CDR3 in full is CASSSPTGPYSNQPQHF. The chain is built from TRBV2 and TRBJ1-5, with D perhaps TRBD1 (6 bases). The CDR3 goes on 3 residues after the read ends, and that part is filled in from the germline J gene. The germline CDR1 and CDR2 sequences are SNHLY and FYNNEI. V was cut by 6 bases and J by 0 bases, with 18 bases left in between. The CDR3 totals 17 residues.